Each of the 27 T cell receptor beta chains below was sequenced from the same sample in a study of cytomegalovirus exposure and HLA in healthy donors. Amplification used 60 Vbeta primers and 13 Jbeta primers. Here immunoSEQ multiplex PCR was the method, and the copy in TCRdb shows in-frame clones only, minus some. The data show a few hundred thousand clones, more than 60% seen once. The sequencing input was PBMCs. The receptors shown here come from a woman in her 30s in good health and CMV-seronegative.

The V and J genes are TRBV7-8 and TRBJ1-1, with D perhaps matching TRBD1 (6 bases). Trimming stripped 5 bases from V and 1 base from J, with 11 bases between. Germline V gives CDR1 SGHVS, CDR2 FQNEAQ. The CDR3 extends over 14 amino acids. The CDR3: CASSALQGNTEAFF. CDR3 DNA: TGTGCCAGCAGCGCGCTACAGGGGAACACTGAAGCTTTCTTT.

This clone was seen more than once but under ten times. Germline and junction disagree at one end, which may indicate a read error. The J gene is TRBJ1-3, the V gene TRBV5-1; the match to TRBD1 covers 8 bases. This CDR3 contains 14 residues. The germline gives CDR1 SGHRS, CDR2 YFSETQ. The CDR3 region has the DNA TGCGACAGCAGCACGACAGGGGAGGGAAACACCATATATTTT. This codes for CDSSTTGEGNTIYF.

V and J are TRBV7-2 and TRBJ1-2; D might be TRBD1 (5 bases). CDR1 is SGHTA, CDR2 FQGNSA, per germline. The CDR3 sequence is 13 residues long. Trimming removed 5 bases from V and 0 bases from J, with 7 bases in between. CDR3 sequence: CASSPTANYGYTF. The CDR3 DNA reads TGTGCCAGCAGCCCGACAGCTAACTATGGCTACACCTTC.

The chain joins TRBV15 to TRBJ1-2; no definite D call. Germline V gives CDR1 LNHNV, CDR2 YYDKDF (reference sequence). CDR3 size: 13 residues. Trimming removed 4 bases at V and 0 bases at J, with 6 bases between. The CDR3 bases are TGTGCCACCAGCACCCCCACTAACTATGGCTACACCTTC. It codes for CATSTPTNYGYTF.

In the case of this clone: The junction departs from germline at one end; a sequencing error may be responsible. This chain joins TRBV5-1 and TRBJ2-7; D might be TRBD1 (6 bases). The CDR3 spans 14 residues. In germline, CDR1 is SGHRS, CDR2 YFSETQ. CDR3 nucleotide sequence: TGTGCCAGCAGCTTTGGCGACAGGATGAACGAGCAGTACTTC. This sequence encodes CASSFGDRMNEQYF.

This chain joins TRBV10-3 and TRBJ2-3; TRBD1 aligns across 7 bases. The ends lost 9 bases at V and 1 base at J; junction bases unmatched: 13. The length of the CDR3 is 16 residues. Looked up from germline, CDR1 is ENHRY and CDR2 is SYGVKD. The CDR3 sequence: CAMSSTGMGGTDTQYF. The CDR3 nucleotides are TGTGCCATGAGCTCGACAGGGATGGGAGGCACAGATACGCAGTATTTT.

The gene calls are TRBV9 and TRBJ1-4, with D possibly TRBD1 on 6 matching bases. Trimming took 4 bases from V and 6 from J, leaving 16 bases between them. The CDR3 is 15 residues long. The germline V gene encodes CDR1 SGDLS and CDR2 YYNGEE. The CDR3 loop is CASSPAGGADEKLFF. In DNA form, the CDR3 reads TGTGCCAGCAGCCCCGCCGGGGGGGCCGATGAAAAACTGTTTTTT.

There are a few counts of this clone. Other DNA sequences from this sample encode an identical CDR3 as well. The chain uses TRBV7-9 and TRBJ2-1, with TRBD2 matching 8 bases. Germline V CDR1 and CDR2: SEHNR, FQNEAQ (reference sequence). The CDR3 runs 14 residues. Germline trimming cut 5 bases from V and 4 bases from J; bases unmatched to any gene: 4. CDR3 region: CASSRSGAYNEQFF. The CDR3 DNA reads as TGTGCCAGCAGCCGTAGCGGGGCATACAATGAGCAGTTCTTC.

For this clone: An end of the junction does not agree with germline; a read error may underlie this. The gene calls are TRBV6-6 and TRBJ2-3, with D maybe TRBD1 (6 bases). The germline gives CDR1 MNHNY, CDR2 SVGAGI (reference sequence). The CDR3 has 14 residues. CDR3 nucleotide sequence: TGTGCCAGCAGTTTTGGCCTCAGGACAGATGCGCAGTATTTT. Residues: CASSFGLRTDAQYF.

The rearrangement links TRBV6-1 to TRBJ2-7, with TRBD1 as a possible D gene (5 bases). This CDR3 comprises 14 residues. The V and J ends lost 2 bases and 6 bases respectively, with 14 bases between them. Germline V gene data show CDR1 as MNHNS and CDR2 as SASEGT. CDR3 DNA: TGTGCCAGCAGTGAACGTAGCCAGGGCGGCGAGCAGTACTTC. It codes for CASSERSQGGEQYF.

The chain uses TRBV19 and TRBJ1-2; no firm D call. CDR3 length equals 15 residues. V was trimmed by 6 bases and J by 0 bases, leaving 14 bases between them. CDR1 LNHDA and CDR2 SQIVND come from the germline V gene (reference sequence). This CDR3 is CASRFIEDSNYGYTF. In nucleotides, the CDR3 is TGTGCCAGTAGATTCATTGAGGATTCTAACTATGGCTACACCTTC.

The chain uses TRBV2 and TRBJ1-1; 12 bases fit TRBD1. J was trimmed by 5 bases and V by 6 bases; bases with no gene match: 10. CDR3 length: 16 residues. CDR1 is SNHLY and CDR2 is FYNNEI in the germline V gene. For the CDR3, the DNA is TGTGCCAGCAGGTCCGGGACAGGGGGCGGTGGGACTGAAGCTTTCTTT. This gives the protein CASRSGTGGGGTEAFF.

The chain is built from TRBV27 and TRBJ1-1; tentative D call: TRBD1 (5 bases). V dropped 4 bases and J dropped 7 bases, with 16 bases sitting between them. This CDR3 has 14 amino acids. Looked up from germline, CDR1 is MNHEY and CDR2 is SMNVEV (reference sequence). As DNA, the CDR3 is TGTGCCAGCAGTTCAGCGGGCAGGGCGGGTGAAGCTTTCTTT. It translates to CASSSAGRAGEAFF.

The chain combines TRBV28 with TRBJ2-7; TRBD2 aligns across 7 bases. The germline V gene has CDR1 MDHEN and CDR2 SYDVKM. The CDR3 has 16 residues. Germline trimming cut 1 base from V and 7 bases from J; bases unmatched to any gene: 13. The CDR3 bases are TGTGCCAGCAGTTTATTGGCGGGAGTGCAACTGGGAGAGCAGTACTTC. Protein product: CASSLLAGVQLGEQYF.

A single count supports this clone. The J gene is TRBJ2-1, the V gene TRBV6-8; 9 bases are shared with TRBD2. V shed 2 bases and J 8 bases; nucleotides not matched to a gene: 16. Germline assignment: CDR1 MNHGY and CDR2 SAAAGT. The CDR3 extends over 18 amino acids. The DNA for the CDR3 is TGTGCCAGCAGTTACCCGGCACTGGCGGGGGGGCCTCTGGATGAGCAGTTCTTC. Translation gives CASSYPALAGGPLDEQFF.

The chain employs TRBV14 and TRBJ2-3; 9 bases align to TRBD1. In germline, CDR1 is SGHDN, CDR2 FVKESK. V lost 5 bases and J lost 3; bases outside the gene matches: 0. The CDR3 has 13 amino acids. CDR3 loop: CASSDRGTDTQYF. CDR3 DNA: TGTGCCAGCAGCGACAGGGGGACAGATACGCAGTATTTT. The whole variable domain, remainder taken from reference TRBV14 and TRBJ2-3, is EAGVTQFPSHSVIEKGQTVTLRCDPISGHDNLYWYRRVMGKEIKFLLHFVKESKQDESGMPNNRFLAERTGGTYSTLKVQPAELEDSGVYFCASSDRGTDTQYFGPGTRLTVL.

The chain couples TRBV4-2 to TRBJ2-1; 14 positions match TRBD2. After removal of 0 bases from V and 0 bases from J, the junction contained 7 bases not matched to a gene. Per the germline V gene, CDR1 is LGHNA and CDR2 is YNFKEQ. CDR3 length: 20 amino acids. In DNA form, the CDR3 reads TGTGCCAGCAGCCAAGACGGGACTAGCGGGGGCCCTAGCTCCTACAATGAGCAGTTCTTC. Translated: CASSQDGTSGGPSSYNEQFF.

This clone was detected a few times. The chain combines TRBV2 with TRBJ1-6; D perhaps matches TRBD1 (6 bases). Trimming took 5 bases from V and 10 from J, leaving 12 bases between them. The length of the CDR3 is 13 residues. Germline V gene lookup returns CDR1 SNHLY and CDR2 FYNNEI. The CDR3 coding sequence is TGTGCCAGCAGTCAGGGGATCGGGTCACCCCTCCACTTT. Its protein is CASSQGIGSPLHF.

As DNA, the CDR3 is TGTGCCAGCAGTTTAAGACAGGGGGCGACTCCTTTCTTT. The encoded protein is CASSLRQGATPFF. J is TRBJ1-1 and V is TRBV6-5, with TRBD1 identical over 10 bases. This CDR3 region has 13 residues. Germline CDR1 reads MNHEY; CDR2 reads SVGAGI. V gave up 4 bases and J gave up 12 bases; unmatched junction bases: 8.

The chain couples TRBV5-5 to TRBJ1-5; 7 nucleotides agree with TRBD1. From germline, CDR1 is SGHKS and CDR2 YYEKEE (reference sequence). Unmatched junction bases numbered 2, after V lost 0 bases and J lost 5 bases. This CDR3 region has 14 residues. CDR3 nucleotides: TGTGCCAGCAGCTTGGAAGGGGGCTATCAGCCCCAGCATTTT. As protein: CASSLEGGYQPQHF.

The CDR3 spells CASRSPQGGYTF. CDR3 bases: TGTGCCAGCAGGTCCCCCCAGGGGGGCTACACCTTC. This sequence joins TRBV5-4 and TRBJ1-2, with D perhaps matching TRBD1 (6 bases). This CDR3 contains 12 residues. V lost 5 bases to trimming and J lost 8 bases, with 13 bases between them. Germline CDR1 is SGHNT and CDR2 is YYREEE (reference sequence).

This rearrangement joins TRBV6-1 to TRBJ1-2; 9 bases fit TRBD1. This CDR3 has 13 residues. V was pared by 7 bases and J by 4 bases, with 4 bases of the junction left unmatched. The germline gives CDR1 MNHNS, CDR2 SASEGT. CDR3 loop: CASTQTGGYGYTF. The CDR3 DNA reads as TGTGCCAGCACCCAGACAGGGGGCTATGGCTACACCTTC.

This sequence joins TRBV5-6 and TRBJ2-7, with D possibly being TRBD2 (5 bases). CDR3 length equals 11 residues. Trimming stripped 6 bases from V and 7 bases from J, with 11 bases between. The germline CDR1 and CDR2 sequences are SGHDT and YYEEEE. CDR3 DNA: TGTGCCAGCACCTCGGGGTTTGAGCAGTACTTC. Translated: CASTSGFEQYF. Supplemented by reference TRBV5-6 and TRBJ2-7, the full variable domain reads DAGVTQSPTHLIKTRGQQVTLRCSPKSGHDTVSWYQQALGQGPQFIFQYYEEEERQRGNFPDRFSGHQFPNYSSELNVNALLLGDSALYLCASTSGFEQYFGPGTRLTVT.

The chain carries TRBV6-6 and TRBJ1-2, with 9 nucleotides matching TRBD1. Germline CDR1 reads MNHNY; CDR2 reads SVGAGI (reference sequence). The V segment lost 5 bases and the J segment 8 bases; nucleotides outside the gene matches: 9. The CDR3 covers 14 residues. CDR3 loop: CASSQTGGAWGYTF. The CDR3 region has the DNA TGTGCCAGCAGTCAAACAGGGGGCGCTTGGGGCTACACCTTC.

This sequence joins TRBV30 and TRBJ1-1; D gene ambiguous. With 1 base removed from V and 5 bases from J, the gap between germline ends came to 11 bases. Germline V gene sequence: CDR1 GTSNPN, CDR2 SVGIG (reference sequence). CDR3 size: 13 residues. This chain's CDR3 is CAWSETTVTEAFF. The CDR3 DNA reads TGTGCCTGGAGTGAGACAACGGTTACTGAAGCTTTCTTT.

The genes are TRBV29-1 and TRBJ1-5; D is possibly TRBD1 (6 bases). This CDR3 contains 13 residues. The V and J ends lost 4 bases and 5 bases respectively, with 12 bases between them. Germline V gene sequence: CDR1 SQVTM, CDR2 ANQGSEA. CDR3 nucleotides: TGCAGCGTTGCAGGGGCGTCGGATCAGCCCCAGCATTTT. Its translation: CSVAGASDQPQHF.

The rearrangement uses TRBV7-5 and TRBJ2-3; the table's D call, TRBD1, has no DNA check behind it. TRBV7-5 is assigned pseudogene status. The CDR3 consists of 13 residues. CDR3 sequence reads: CARSLDSGDTQYF. As DNA, the CDR3 is TGTGCCAGAAGCTTAGACAGTGGAGATACGCAGTATTTT.